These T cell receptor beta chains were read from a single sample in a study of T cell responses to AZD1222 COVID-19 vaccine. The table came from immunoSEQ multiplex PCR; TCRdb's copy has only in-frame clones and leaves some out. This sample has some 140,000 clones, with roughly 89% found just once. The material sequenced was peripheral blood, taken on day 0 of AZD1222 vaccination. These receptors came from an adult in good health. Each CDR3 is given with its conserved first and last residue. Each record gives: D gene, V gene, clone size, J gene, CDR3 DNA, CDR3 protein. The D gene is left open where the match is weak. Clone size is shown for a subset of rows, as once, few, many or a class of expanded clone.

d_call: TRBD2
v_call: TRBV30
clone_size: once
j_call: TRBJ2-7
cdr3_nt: TGTGCCTGGAGCGATCCCTCGACTAGCGGGATTTTCGAGCAGTACTTC
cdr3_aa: CAWSDPSTSGIFEQYF

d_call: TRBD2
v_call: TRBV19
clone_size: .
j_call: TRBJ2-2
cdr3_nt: TGTGCCACGCGCGTAGCGGGTGCGGGGGAGCTGTTTTTT
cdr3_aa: CATRVAGAGELFF

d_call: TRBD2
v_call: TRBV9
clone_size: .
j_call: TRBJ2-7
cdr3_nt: TGTGCCAGCAGCGTAGGCCTGGGACTAGCGGGAGAAGTCTACGAGCAGTACTTC
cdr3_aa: CASSVGLGLAGEVYEQYF

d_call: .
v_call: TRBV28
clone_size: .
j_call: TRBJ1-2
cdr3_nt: TGTGCCAGCAGTTTATGGAGCGTGGGGATTGGCTATGGCTACACCTTC
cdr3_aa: CASSLWSVGIGYGYTF

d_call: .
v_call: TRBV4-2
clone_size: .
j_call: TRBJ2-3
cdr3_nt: TGTGCCAGCAGCCAAGGGGGGTCCGGAAATACGCAGTATTTT
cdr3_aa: CASSQGGSGNTQYF

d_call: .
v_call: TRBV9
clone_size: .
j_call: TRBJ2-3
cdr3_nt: TGTGCCAGCAGCGGCCACTCCTCCCGGGGACCCACAGATACGCAGTATTTT
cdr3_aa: CASSGHSSRGPTDTQYF

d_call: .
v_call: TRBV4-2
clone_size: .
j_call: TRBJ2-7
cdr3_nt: TGTGCCAGCAGCCAAAATCGGGGAGCCTACGAGCAGTACTTC
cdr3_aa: CASSQNRGAYEQYF

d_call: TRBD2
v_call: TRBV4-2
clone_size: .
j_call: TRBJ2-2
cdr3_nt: TGTGCCAGCAGCCAAGGGCCGGTTACTTGGGGGGGACACACCGGGGAGCTGTTTTTT
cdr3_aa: CASSQGPVTWGGHTGELFF

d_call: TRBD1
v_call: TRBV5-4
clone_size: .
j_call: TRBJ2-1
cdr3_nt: TGTGCCAGCAGCCCTACGAACCGGGGACAGGGGGCCAATGAGCAGTTCTTC
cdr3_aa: CASSPTNRGQGANEQFF

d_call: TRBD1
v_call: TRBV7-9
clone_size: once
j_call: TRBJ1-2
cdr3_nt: TGTGCCAGCAGCGAAGGGACAGGGGGCGGCTATGGCTACACCTTC
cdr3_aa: CASSEGTGGGYGYTF

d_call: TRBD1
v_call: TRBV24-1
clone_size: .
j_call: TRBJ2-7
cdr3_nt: TGTGCCACCAATCCCCCACAGGGGGCTTACGAGCAGTACTTC
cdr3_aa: CATNPPQGAYEQYF

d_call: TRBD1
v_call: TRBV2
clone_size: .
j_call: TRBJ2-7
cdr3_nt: TGTGCCAGCAGCGGCCTGGGGACAGGGTATACCTACGAGCAGTACTTC
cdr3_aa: CASSGLGTGYTYEQYF

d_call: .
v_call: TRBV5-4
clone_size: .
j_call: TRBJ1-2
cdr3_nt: TGTGCCAGCAGCTTGGAGGGCGTCTTTAACTATGGCTACACCTTC
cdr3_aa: CASSLEGVFNYGYTF

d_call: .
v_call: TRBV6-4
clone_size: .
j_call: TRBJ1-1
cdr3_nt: TGTGCCAGCAGTGACCAGGCAGGGACTGAAGCTTTCTTT
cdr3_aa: CASSDQAGTEAFF

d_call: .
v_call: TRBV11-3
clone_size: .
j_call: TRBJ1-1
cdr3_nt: TGTGCCAGCAGCTTAGCCAGAAACACTGAAGCTTTCTTT
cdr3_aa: CASSLARNTEAFF

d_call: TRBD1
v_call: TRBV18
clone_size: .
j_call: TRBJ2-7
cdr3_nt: TGTGCCAGCTCACTTCGACAGGGCCGAGAGCAGTACTTC
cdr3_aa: CASSLRQGREQYF

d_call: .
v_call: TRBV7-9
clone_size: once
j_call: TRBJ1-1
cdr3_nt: TGTGCCAGCAGCACCCGCAGGGAGGTCACTGAAGCTTTCTTT
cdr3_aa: CASSTRREVTEAFF

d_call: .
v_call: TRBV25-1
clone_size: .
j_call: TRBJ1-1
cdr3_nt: TGTGCCAGCAGTGAATTAAGGCAGGGCGCTGAAGCTTTCTTT
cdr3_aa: CASSELRQGAEAFF

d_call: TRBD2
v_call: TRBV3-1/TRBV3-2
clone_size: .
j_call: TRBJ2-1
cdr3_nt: TGTGCCAGCAGCACCATTTTGCCGGGACTAGCGGGAGGGTACCGTCGCTCCTACAATGAGCAGTTCTTC
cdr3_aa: CASSTILPGLAGGYRRSYNEQFF

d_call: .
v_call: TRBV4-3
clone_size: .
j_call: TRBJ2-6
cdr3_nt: TGCGCCAGCAGCTCTACCTTGGGAGGGGCCAACGTCCTGACTTTC
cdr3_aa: CASSSTLGGANVLTF

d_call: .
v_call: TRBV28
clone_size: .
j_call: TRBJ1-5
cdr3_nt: TGTGCCAGCAGTTTCGCGGGGCGTGATCAGCCCCAGCATTTT
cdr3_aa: CASSFAGRDQPQHF

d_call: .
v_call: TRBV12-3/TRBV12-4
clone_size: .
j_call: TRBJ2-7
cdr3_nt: TGTGCCAGCAGGGCCCTCAACTACGAGCAGTACTTC
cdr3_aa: CASRALNYEQYF

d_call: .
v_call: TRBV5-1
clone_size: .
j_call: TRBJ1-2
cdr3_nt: TGCGCCAGCAGCTTGGCCACTCGGGGGCCGACGAGCGGGCTATGGTATGGCTACACCTTC
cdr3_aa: CASSLATRGPTSGLWYGYTF

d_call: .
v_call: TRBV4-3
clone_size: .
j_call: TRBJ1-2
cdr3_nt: TGCGCCAGCAGCCAAGACCACCTACAGGTTGGGGGCTACACCTTC
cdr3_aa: CASSQDHLQVGGYTF

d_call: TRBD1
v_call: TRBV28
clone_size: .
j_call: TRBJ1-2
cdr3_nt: TGTGCCAGCAGTTACGCTGGGACAGGGAATAACTATGGCTACACCTTC
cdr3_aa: CASSYAGTGNNYGYTF

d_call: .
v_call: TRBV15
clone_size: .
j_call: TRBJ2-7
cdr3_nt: TGTGCCACCAGCATCCGGGGGGCAAGCTCCTACGAGCAGTACTTC
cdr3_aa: CATSIRGASSYEQYF

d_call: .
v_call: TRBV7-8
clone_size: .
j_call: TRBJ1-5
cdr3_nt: TGTGCCAGCAGCTTAGTGGTACGGGGGGTCCAGCCCCAGCATTTT
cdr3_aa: CASSLVVRGVQPQHF